This T cell receptor (beta chain) was retrieved from a study of OX40 agonist ivuxolimab in advanced cancers. For the study at large: Ivuxolimab, which is an agonistic anti-OX40 (CD134) antibody, was administered to the patients.

This clone was counted between two and nine times. With V trimmed by 5 bases and J by 5 bases, 8 bases remained unmatched. CDR3 length equals 15 residues. Germline loops: CDR1 KGHSH, CDR2 LQKENI. Libraries were prepared by immunoSEQ multiplex PCR; TCRdb keeps only in-frame clonotypes and omits some of them. In the table there are more than 45,000 clones, about nine tenths of which are singletons. Specimen: CD4+ or CD8+ T cells sorted from blood, collected in a trial of the OX40 agonist ivuxolimab. This TCR derives from an adult with an advanced solid tumor such as melanoma, head and neck, liver or kidney cancer. V usage is TRBV18 and J usage is TRBJ1-4, with 7 bases fitting TRBD1. The CDR3 region is CASSSGQVENEKLFF. DNA for the CDR3: TGTGCCAGCTCATCAGGACAGGTGGAAAATGAAAAACTGTTTTTT. The full variable domain, its missing parts supplied by reference TRBV18 and TRBJ1-4, is NAGVMQNPRHLVRRRGQEARLRCSPMKGHSHVYWYRQLPEEGLKFMVYLQKENIIDESGMPKERFSAEFPKEGPSILRIQQVVRGDSAAYFCASSSGQVENEKLFFGSGTQLSVL.